The clone carrying this TCR beta chain was seen once. This sample was included in a study of T cell responses to AZD1222 COVID-19 vaccine. The V end was cut by 0 bases, the J end by 5 bases, with 13 bases between. CDR1 is MNHEY and CDR2 is SMNVEV in the germline V gene (reference sequence). The CDR3 loop spans 15 amino acids. Clones were read by immunoSEQ multiplex PCR, and TCRdb kept only the in-frame ones, dropping some. The data contain 100,000 to 150,000 clones, 88% of them seen just once; the ten biggest clones take up 4% to 4.5%. The material was peripheral blood, obtained on day 0 of AZD1222 vaccination. This chain uses TRBV27 with TRBJ2-5; TRBD1 is a possible D gene (6 bases). This clonotype originated in an adult in good health. The CDR3 region is CASSLSLQGWETQYF. In DNA form, the CDR3 reads TGTGCCAGCAGTTTATCATTACAGGGTTGGGAGACCCAGTACTTC.